This T cell receptor beta chain was captured in a study of OX40 agonist ivuxolimab in advanced cancers. Study observations and caveats: Patients who responded partially at 0.1-3.0 mg/kg showed clonal expansion ranking among the lowest.

Remarks on this clone: Its specificity is not known.

Germline CDR1 reads SGHKS; CDR2 reads YYEKEE (reference sequence). The CDR3 has 14 amino acids. V dropped 4 bases and J dropped 0 bases, with 11 bases sitting between them. Using immunoSEQ multiplex PCR, the repertoire was profiled, and TCRdb retains in-frame clones only, with some absent. The sample consists of approximately 20,000 clones, approximately 80% of them appearing once. The TCR comes from an adult with an advanced solid tumor such as melanoma, head and neck, liver or kidney cancer. The source material was CD4+ or CD8+ T cells sorted from blood, sampled in a trial of the OX40 agonist ivuxolimab. The chain uses TRBV5-5 and TRBJ2-7, with unresolved D. CDR3 nucleotides: TGTGCCAGCAGCCACCGACTCAGCTCCTACGAGCAGTACTTC. This translates into CASSHRLSSYEQYF.